Listed below are T cell receptor beta chains from one sample, sequenced in a study of T cell responses to AZD1222 COVID-19 vaccine. Sequencing was performed with immunoSEQ multiplex PCR; in TCRdb, only in-frame clones are kept and a portion is missing. The top ten clones hold roughly 6% of a sample with more than 110,000 clones, 70% to 90% of them seen once. This specimen was peripheral blood, taken on day 0 of AZD1222 vaccination. The receptors derive from an adult in good health. The CDR3 runs from the conserved cysteine through the conserved F or W.

j_call v_call cdr3_aa
TRBJ1-3 TRBV7-9 CASSLGPTVNIYF
TRBJ2-7 TRBV5-1 CASSSTGNFYEQYF
TRBJ1-5 TRBV29-1 CSVRDNYNQPQHF
TRBJ2-7 TRBV5-5 CASSLPKYEQYF
TRBJ1-1 TRBV5-6 CASSLVGSYQEAFF
TRBJ1-2 TRBV20-1 CSAPLHRGTF
TRBJ2-2 TRBV27 CASSLRRDRKNTGELFF
TRBJ1-1 TRBV25-1 CASIGDRRTEAFF
TRBJ1-5 TRBV4-3 CASSQAINQPQHF
TRBJ1-4 TRBV4-2 CASSQEPGPRQEKLFF
TRBJ1-1 TRBV18 CASSPLQSGGDTEAFF
TRBJ2-7 TRBV3-1/TRBV3-2 CASSPPGRRPYEQYF
TRBJ2-5 TRBV3-1/TRBV3-2 CASSQDWSLSGRAPETQYF
TRBJ1-3 TRBV7-8 CASSSSYRSSGNTIYF
TRBJ1-6 TRBV5-6 CASSSTAPNSPLHF
TRBJ1-5 TRBV19 CASSVQGNQPQHF
TRBJ2-7 TRBV2 CATREGRGDYEQYF
TRBJ1-1 TRBV27 CASSPRGGTEAFF
TRBJ1-4 TRBV19 CASSIVGPRGEKLFF
TRBJ2-7 TRBV7-2 CASSSKGLAPSYEQYF
TRBJ1-1 TRBV7-3 CASSLAQLSRGAEAFF
TRBJ2-7 TRBV7-9 CASSPGAYEQYF
TRBJ2-7 TRBV9 CASSVEGAKNEQYF
TRBJ1-6 TRBV27 CASSLSTPGGRDSPLHF
TRBJ2-7 TRBV19 CASSIRTDLVNEQYF
TRBJ1-6 TRBV4-1 CASSSGTQVSPLHF
TRBJ1-2 TRBV5-1 CASSLGRASYGYTF
TRBJ1-5 TRBV14 CASSQVGLSRFSSGGSQPQHF
TRBJ1-5 TRBV10-3 CAISESGHPGNQPQHF
TRBJ2-2 TRBV7-2 CASSPGLAGASGELFF
TRBJ2-1 TRBV7-7 CASSLGLAGDNEQFF
TRBJ2-1 TRBV5-4 CASSLGQGRQDEQFF
TRBJ2-2 TRBV7-3 CASSLSPLHGELFF
TRBJ1-5 TRBV25-1 CASTQGGGQPQHF
TRBJ2-5 TRBV7-9 CASSSRVKETQYF
TRBJ2-4 TRBV29-1 CSVYGGNIQYF
TRBJ1-2 TRBV6-5 CASSPTPDRNYGYTF
TRBJ1-4 TRBV5-4 CASSSDPATNEKLFF
TRBJ1-1 TRBV4-1 CASSQEGRTEAFF
TRBJ2-7 TRBV10-3 CAIREDRGNFGQYF
TRBJ2-1 TRBV3-1/TRBV3-2 CASSQAAATEQFF
TRBJ1-1 TRBV19 CASRLAPNTEAFF
TRBJ2-7 TRBV4-3 CASSQGRTAYEQYF
TRBJ1-2 TRBV5-4 CASSFDGRTPDYGYTF
TRBJ2-3 TRBV7-8 CASSLDSSTDTQYF